This entry lists 28 T cell receptor beta chains sequenced from one sample in a study of monozygotic twins with inflammatory bowel disease. TCRdb re-called the 5' RACE reads, yielding one record per CDR3 amino acid sequence without DNA. Reported are approximately 300,000 distinct CDR3 sequences; the ten largest clones contain approximately 5.4%. Sequencing was done on a sample of blood. These receptors came from a human donor with ulcerative colitis or Crohn's disease, or a healthy co-twin of an affected twin (not recorded which).

V usage is TRBV5-1 and J usage is TRBJ1-5; no DNA is available, so the TRBD1 call from TCRdb remains unchecked. This CDR3 is 18 amino acids long. The germline V gene has CDR1 SGHRS and CDR2 YFSETQ. The CDR3 here is CASRKGTGPAYSNQPQHF.

V and J are TRBV3-1 and TRBJ1-2; absent DNA, TCRdb's TRBD1 call cannot be checked. This CDR3 region has 15 residues. The germline V gene encodes CDR1 LGHDT and CDR2 YNNKEL (reference sequence). The CDR3 loop is CASSQDQGARYGYTF.

The CDR3 sequence is CASSERRPRTNEKLFF. The V gene is TRBV3-1, the J gene TRBJ1-4. CDR1 and CDR2 (germline): LGHDT, YNNKEL (reference sequence). This CDR3 region has 16 residues. The full variable domain, with the rest looked up from reference TRBV3-1 and TRBJ1-4, is DTAVSQTPKYLVTQMGNDKSIKCEQNLGHDTMYWYKQDSKKFLKIMFSYNNKELIINETVPNRFSPKSPDKAHLNLHINSLELGDSAVYFCASSERRPRTNEKLFFGSGTQLSVL.

The chain links TRBV24-1 to TRBJ2-1. The germline CDR1 and CDR2 sequences are KGHDR and SFDVKD. The CDR3 extends over 16 amino acids. The CDR3 reads CATSDFSTSPYNEQFF.

The chain employs TRBV6-5 and TRBJ2-1; TCRdb gives TRBD1 as the D gene, but with no DNA this cannot be confirmed. CDR3 size: 15 residues. CDR1 MNHEY and CDR2 SVGAGI come from the germline V gene. The CDR3 reads CASSYSLAAPDEQFF.

The chain is built from TRBV6-5 and TRBJ2-2; with no DNA, the TCRdb D assignment of TRBD1 cannot be verified. Germline V gene lookup returns CDR1 MNHEY and CDR2 SVGAGI. The CDR3 covers 17 residues. The CDR3 protein is CASSYQSPGTNTGELFF.

The chain joins TRBV29-1 to TRBJ2-7; TCRdb designates TRBD1, a call that cannot be tested without DNA. Germline-derived CDR1 and CDR2 are SQVTM and ANQGSEA. This CDR3 comprises 14 residues. The chain's CDR3 is CSVDNGGPGNEQYF.

The chain links TRBV7-3 to TRBJ2-3; lacking DNA, the TRBD2 call made by TCRdb goes unchecked. Per the germline V gene, CDR1 is SGHTA and CDR2 is FQGTGA. CDR3 length equals 16 residues. CDR3 sequence reads: CASSLTGGGAEDTQYF.

This rearrangement joins TRBV12-3 or TRBV12-4 to TRBJ2-2. The length of the CDR3 is 15 residues. This CDR3 reads CASRWSNWNTGELFF.

CDR3 protein: CASSLEVLGWRGGGNEQFF. The chain recombines TRBV13 with TRBJ2-1; the TCRdb D gene call, TRBD2, has no DNA to confirm it. Germline CDR1 and CDR2: PRHDT and FYEKMQ (reference sequence). CDR3 size: 19 residues. Looking up the rest from reference TRBV13 and TRBJ2-1 gives the full variable domain: AAGVIQSPRHLIKEKRETATLKCYPIPRHDTVYWYQQGPGQDPQFLISFYEKMQSDKGSIPDRFSAQQFSDYHSELNMSSLELGDSALYFCASSLEVLGWRGGGNEQFFGPGTRLTVL.

The chain's CDR3 is CASSQDRNYGYTF. The chain is built from TRBV14 and TRBJ1-2. Germline V gene data show CDR1 as SGHDN and CDR2 as FVKESK. This CDR3 comprises 13 residues.

V is TRBV6-1 and J is TRBJ2-7. The CDR3 spans 15 residues. The germline CDR1 and CDR2 sequences are MNHNS and SASEGT. CDR3 amino acids: CASREGNALFYEQYF.

V is TRBV18 and J is TRBJ1-4. Per the germline V gene, CDR1 is KGHSH and CDR2 is LQKENI. The CDR3 consists of 13 residues. The CDR3 spells CASSPVGNEKLFF. Together with reference TRBV18 and TRBJ1-4, the CDR3 gives the full variable domain: NAGVMQNPRHLVRRRGQEARLRCSPMKGHSHVYWYRQLPEEGLKFMVYLQKENIIDESGMPKERFSAEFPKEGPSILRIQQVVRGDSAAYFCASSPVGNEKLFFGSGTQLSVL.

The chain has TRBV7-4 and TRBJ1-6. The length of the CDR3 is 16 residues. CDR1 is SGHVT, CDR2 SQSDAQ, per germline. This CDR3 reads CASSLFTPPGKSPLHF.

V and J are TRBV28 and TRBJ1-1; TCRdb designates TRBD1, a call that cannot be tested without DNA. The CDR3 spans 15 residues. Germline CDR1 reads MDHEN; CDR2 reads SYDVKM. CDR3 in amino acids: CASQHRQGLSTGAFF.

This chain links TRBV5-1 with TRBJ2-5; TCRdb lists TRBD1, though no DNA is available to test this call. CDR1 is SGHRS and CDR2 is YFSETQ in the germline V gene. This CDR3 contains 14 residues. The CDR3 region is CASSFTGDRETQYF.

The chain has TRBV14 and TRBJ1-2. Germline V gene sequence: CDR1 SGHDN, CDR2 FVKESK. This CDR3 contains 14 residues. The CDR3 protein is CASSQASLPYGYTF.

The chain combines TRBV20-1 with TRBJ1-1; lacking DNA, the TRBD1 call made by TCRdb goes unchecked. Looked up from germline, CDR1 is DFQATT and CDR2 is SNEGSKA (reference sequence). The CDR3 has 16 residues. The CDR3 protein is CSARDSGSGADTEAFF.

The chain joins TRBV20-1 to TRBJ2-2; TCRdb picks TRBD2, but there is no DNA to check that call. The CDR3 loop spans 16 amino acids. Looked up from germline, CDR1 is DFQATT and CDR2 is SNEGSKA (reference sequence). CDR3 loop: CSASPQRGAGTGELFF.

The chain combines TRBV4-3 with TRBJ2-3; TCRdb indicates TRBD1, and absent DNA this call remains unverified. The CDR3 consists of 13 residues. Germline V gene sequence: CDR1 LGHNA, CDR2 YSLEER. CDR3 amino acids: CASSQGGELTQYF.

The J gene is TRBJ2-7, the V gene TRBV11-2. CDR1 and CDR2 (germline): SGHAT, FQNNGV. The CDR3 consists of 11 residues. The CDR3 sequence: CASSSLIEQYF.

V usage is TRBV7-2 and J usage is TRBJ2-7; TCRdb gives TRBD2 as the D gene, but with no DNA this cannot be confirmed. CDR1 is SGHTA, CDR2 FQGNSA, per germline. The CDR3 consists of 15 residues. This CDR3 is CASSLVSGGLYEQYF.

The chain links TRBV6-2 or TRBV6-3 to TRBJ2-7; the TRBD1 assignment by TCRdb is unverifiable without DNA. CDR3 length: 13 residues. CDR1 and CDR2 (germline): MNHEY, SVGEGT. The CDR3 sequence is CAGGTGRTYEQYF.

The chain joins TRBV12-3 or TRBV12-4 to TRBJ2-7; no DNA is available, so the TRBD2 call from TCRdb remains unchecked. This CDR3 comprises 15 residues. The CDR3: CASSLGGGGAYEQYF.

V and J are TRBV5-1 and TRBJ2-7; with no DNA, the TCRdb D assignment of TRBD2 cannot be verified. This CDR3 comprises 15 residues. CDR1 and CDR2 from the germline V gene are SGHRS and YFSETQ. The CDR3 region is CASRPTSGRNYEQYF.

V usage is TRBV4-3 and J usage is TRBJ2-3. The germline gives CDR1 LGHNA, CDR2 YSLEER. The CDR3 sequence is 15 residues long. This CDR3 is CASSQEGTGTDTQYF.

This chain joins TRBV5-1 and TRBJ1-4; TCRdb designates TRBD1, a call that cannot be tested without DNA. CDR1 is SGHRS, CDR2 YFSETQ, per germline. The CDR3 runs 13 residues. CDR3 loop: CASSSQGGEKLFF. Supplemented by reference TRBV5-1 and TRBJ1-4, the full variable domain reads KAGVTQTPRYLIKTRGQQVTLSCSPISGHRSVSWYQQTPGQGLQFLFEYFSETQRNKGNFPGRFSGRQFSNSRSEMNVSTLELGDSALYLCASSSQGGEKLFFGSGTQLSVL.

The V and J genes are TRBV6-1 and TRBJ2-7; TCRdb proposes TRBD1, but this gene call is untestable without DNA. This CDR3 has 14 amino acids. The V gene's germline CDR1 is MNHNS and CDR2 SASEGT. CDR3 loop: CASSGQGAFYEQYF.